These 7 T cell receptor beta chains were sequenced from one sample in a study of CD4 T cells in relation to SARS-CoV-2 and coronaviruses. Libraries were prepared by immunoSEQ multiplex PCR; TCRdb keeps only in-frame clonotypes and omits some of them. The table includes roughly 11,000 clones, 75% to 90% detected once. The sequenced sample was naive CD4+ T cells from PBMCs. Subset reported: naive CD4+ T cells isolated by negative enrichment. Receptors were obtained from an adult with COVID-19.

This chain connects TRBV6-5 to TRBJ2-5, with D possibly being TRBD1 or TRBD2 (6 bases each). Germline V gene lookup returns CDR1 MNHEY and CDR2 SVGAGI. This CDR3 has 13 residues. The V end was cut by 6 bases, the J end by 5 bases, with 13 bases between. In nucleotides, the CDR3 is TGTGCCAGCAGATTCCCGGGGGCGGAGACCCAGTACTTC. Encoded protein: CASRFPGAETQYF.

DNA of the CDR3: TGCGCCAGCAGCCCGGAGCGGGGGCCGACGACCCAGTACTTC. It specifies CASSPERGPTTQYF. The chain has TRBV5-1 and TRBJ2-5; TRBD2 matches at 8 bases. This CDR3 is built from 14 residues. V trimming: 4 bases; J trimming: 7 bases; junction bases outside the gene matches: 9. Germline loops: CDR1 SGHRS, CDR2 YFSETQ.

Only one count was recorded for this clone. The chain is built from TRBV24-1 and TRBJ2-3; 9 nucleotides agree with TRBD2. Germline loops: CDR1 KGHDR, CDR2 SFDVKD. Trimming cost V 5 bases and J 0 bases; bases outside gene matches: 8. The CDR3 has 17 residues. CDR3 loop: CATSGFSGGTSTDTQYF. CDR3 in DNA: TGTGCCACCAGTGGCTTTAGCGGGGGAACTAGCACAGATACGCAGTATTTT.

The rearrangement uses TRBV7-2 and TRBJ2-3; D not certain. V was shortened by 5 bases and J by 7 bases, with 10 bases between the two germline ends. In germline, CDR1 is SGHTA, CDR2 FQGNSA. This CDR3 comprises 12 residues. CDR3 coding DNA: TGTGCCAGCAGCCCCGCCCCGCATACGCAGTATTTT. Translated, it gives CASSPAPHTQYF. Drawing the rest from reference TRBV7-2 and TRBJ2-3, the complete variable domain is GAGVSQSPSNKVTEKGKDVELRCDPISGHTALYWYRQSLGQGLEFLIYFQGNSAPDKSGLPSDRFSAERTGGSVSTLTIQRTQQEDSAVYLCASSPAPHTQYFGPGTRLTVL.

This CDR3 reads CSVEQGFSTDTQYF. The CDR3, as DNA: TGCAGCGTTGAACAGGGGTTTAGCACAGATACGCAGTATTTT. The rearrangement uses TRBV29-1 and TRBJ2-3; maybe TRBD1 (6 bases). Germline CDR1 and CDR2: SQVTM and ANQGSEA. Deletions cut 2 bases from V and 0 bases from J, with 9 bases between. The CDR3 runs to 14 residues.

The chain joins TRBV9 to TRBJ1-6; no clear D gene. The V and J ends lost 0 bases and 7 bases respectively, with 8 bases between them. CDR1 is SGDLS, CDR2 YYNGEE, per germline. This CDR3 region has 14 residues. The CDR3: CASSVEYRNSPLHF. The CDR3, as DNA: TGTGCCAGCAGCGTAGAGTATCGGAATTCACCCCTCCACTTT.

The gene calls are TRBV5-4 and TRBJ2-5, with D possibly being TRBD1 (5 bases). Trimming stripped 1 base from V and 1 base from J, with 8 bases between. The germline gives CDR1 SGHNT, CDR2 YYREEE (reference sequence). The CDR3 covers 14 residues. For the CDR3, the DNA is TGTGCCAGCAGCTTGCCGACAGTCCAAGAGACCCAGTACTTC. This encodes CASSLPTVQETQYF.